These 20 T cell receptor beta chains came from one sample sequenced in a study of blood T cell repertoires in COVID-19. Measured with immunoSEQ multiplex PCR; TCRdb has only the in-frame clones, and not every one. The repertoire holds about 68,000 clones, 86% seen once, with about 8.3% in the top ten. The sequencing input was peripheral blood. These receptors all come from a man aged 30 to 45 with acute or convalescent COVID-19.

The chain joins TRBV7-2 to TRBJ2-2; possible D gene TRBD2, 5 bases. Germline CDR1 reads SGHTA; CDR2 reads FQGNSA. The CDR3 covers 15 residues. V shed 4 bases and J shed 8 bases, with 17 bases lying between them. CDR3 in amino acids: CASSSSRSERGELFF. The CDR3 DNA reads as TGTGCCAGCAGCTCCAGTAGATCCGAGCGGGGGGAGCTGTTTTTT.

The chain recombines TRBV14 with TRBJ2-3; D not certain. The CDR3 is made up of 15 amino acids. V was cut by 2 bases and J by 2 bases, with 11 bases left in between. Germline CDR1 SGHDN, CDR2 FVKESK. CDR3 amino acids: CASSQLQPPTDTQYF. The CDR3 DNA follows: TGTGCCAGCAGCCAATTACAGCCCCCCACAGATACGCAGTATTTT.

This clone was observed once. This chain links TRBV10-3 with TRBJ2-1; D perhaps matches TRBD1 (5 bases). V was cut by 3 bases and J by 6 bases, with 9 bases left in between. There are 13 residues in the CDR3. In germline, CDR1 is ENHRY, CDR2 SYGVKD. DNA of the CDR3: TGTGCCATCAGTGACCCCAGGGTCAATGAGCAGTTCTTC. Translating gives CAISDPRVNEQFF.

The rearrangement joins TRBV29-1 to TRBJ2-3; 12 positions match TRBD2. J gave up 8 bases and V 3 bases, and 6 bases lay outside the gene matches. This CDR3 has 14 residues. Per the germline V gene, CDR1 is SQVTM and CDR2 is ANQGSEA. The CDR3 here is CSVDWTSGKTTQYF. The CDR3 DNA is TGCAGCGTTGATTGGACTAGCGGGAAGACTACGCAGTATTTT.

The gene calls are TRBV7-8 and TRBJ2-2; 9 bases align to TRBD1. Germline lookup yields CDR1 SGHVS and CDR2 FQNEAQ. V shed 3 bases, J shed 1 base, and the junction held 6 bases outside the gene matches. This CDR3 has 17 amino acids. CDR3 DNA sequence: TGTGCCAGCAGCTTGAGGTCGGGACAGGGGAACACCGGGGAGCTGTTTTTT. This gives the protein CASSLRSGQGNTGELFF.

The J gene is TRBJ1-3, the V gene TRBV7-3; TRBD1 might be the D (5 bases). Per the germline V gene, CDR1 is SGHTA and CDR2 is FQGTGA. This CDR3 comprises 15 residues. V was clipped by 3 bases and J by 2 bases, with 11 bases between them. CDR3 nucleotides: TGTGCCAGCAGCTTCGCCCAGGGCCCTGGAAACACCATATATTTT. Residues: CASSFAQGPGNTIYF.

The rearrangement uses TRBV30 and TRBJ1-5; possible D gene TRBD1, 5 bases. Germline CDR1 GTSNPN, CDR2 SVGIG (reference sequence). The CDR3 is 14 residues long. Trimming removed 0 bases from V and 3 bases from J, with 9 bases in between. The CDR3 sequence is CAWSVTGINQPQHF. CDR3 DNA: TGTGCCTGGAGTGTAACAGGAATCAATCAGCCCCAGCATTTT.

This clone was found a few times. The chain couples TRBV5-6 to TRBJ2-7; 8 positions match TRBD2. Germline V gives CDR1 SGHDT, CDR2 YYEEEE. V dropped 5 bases and J dropped 0; count of bases not matched to a gene: 10. This CDR3 comprises 16 residues. The CDR3, as DNA: TGTGCCAGCAGTCCTCGTCCCGGGAGGGCCTCCTACGAGCAGTACTTC. Translation gives CASSPRPGRASYEQYF.

The chain couples TRBV30 to TRBJ1-2; 10 bases align to TRBD1. V was clipped by 3 bases and J by 6 bases; unmatched bases: 1. This CDR3 has 12 amino acids. Germline CDR1 and CDR2: GTSNPN and SVGIG (reference sequence). The CDR3 reads CAWSGTGDGYTF. CDR3 sequence (DNA): TGTGCCTGGAGCGGGACAGGGGATGGCTACACCTTC.

J is TRBJ1-1 and V is TRBV5-1; D might be TRBD1 (6 bases). V was shortened by 0 bases and J by 0 bases, with 6 bases between the two germline ends. There are 14 residues in the CDR3. Germline V gives CDR1 SGHRS, CDR2 YFSETQ. CDR3 nucleotide sequence: TGCGCCAGCAGCTTGGGGACAGTGAACACTGAAGCTTTCTTT. It codes for CASSLGTVNTEAFF.

This clone occurred once. The chain recombines TRBV15 with TRBJ2-2, with 7 nucleotides matching TRBD1. The CDR3 covers 14 residues. V was clipped by 8 bases and J by 1 base; unmatched bases: 4. CDR1 and CDR2 from the germline V gene are LNHNV and YYDKDF (reference sequence). The CDR3 is CATQWTGNTGELFF. Here the CDR3 DNA reads TGTGCCACCCAATGGACAGGGAACACCGGGGAGCTGTTTTTT. The complete variable domain, with remaining parts taken from reference TRBV15 and TRBJ2-2, reads DAMVIQNPRYQVTQFGKPVTLSCSQTLNHNVMYWYQQKSSQAPKLLFHYYDKDFNNEADTPDNFQSRRPNTSFCFLDIRSPGLGDTAMYLCATQWTGNTGELFFGEGSRLTVL.

The CDR3 coding sequence is TGTGCCAGTAGCAGACAGGTCCGGAACACTGAAGCTTTCTTT. Encoded protein: CASSRQVRNTEAFF. The chain couples TRBV19 to TRBJ1-1; D is perhaps TRBD1 (6 bases). Per germline, CDR1 LNHDA and CDR2 SQIVND (reference sequence). Trimming shortened V by 6 bases and J by 1 base, and 12 bases separated the two germline ends. The CDR3 contains 14 residues.

This chain connects TRBV28 to TRBJ1-1; the D is unclear. The CDR3 length is 11 residues. CDR1 is MDHEN and CDR2 is SYDVKM in the germline V gene. V was shortened by 2 bases and J by 7 bases, with 5 bases between the two germline ends. DNA of the CDR3: TGTGCCAGCAGTTTAAGCTTTGAAGCTTTCTTT. Protein product: CASSLSFEAFF.

The V and J genes are TRBV19 and TRBJ1-1; TRBD1 matches 9 bases. Trimming at V came to 4 bases and at J to 5 bases, leaving 8 bases not matched to a gene. The CDR3 contains 15 residues. Germline V gives CDR1 LNHDA, CDR2 SQIVND (reference sequence). Here the CDR3 DNA reads TGTGCCAGTAGTAACCGGGACAGGGTGGGGACTGAAGCTTTCTTT. This codes for CASSNRDRVGTEAFF.

The V gene is TRBV28, the J gene TRBJ2-7; unclear D gene. Trimming took off 5 bases at V and 5 bases at J, with 13 bases between the two ends. Germline V gene data show CDR1 as MDHEN and CDR2 as SYDVKM. The CDR3 has 13 residues. Here the CDR3 reads CASSPRRRHEQYF. In DNA, the CDR3 is TGTGCCAGCAGTCCGAGGCGACGGCACGAGCAGTACTTC.

This clone was seen more than once but under ten times. The chain carries TRBV6-1 and TRBJ2-2, with D possibly matching TRBD2 (5 bases). The germline V and J ends were trimmed by 2 bases and 5 bases, with 21 bases remaining between them. CDR3 length: 18 amino acids. Germline V gives CDR1 MNHNS, CDR2 SASEGT. The CDR3 DNA follows: TGTGCCAGCAGTGAAAGCAGGCGAATCCACACGGGGACCGGGGAGCTGTTTTTT. This sequence encodes CASSESRRIHTGTGELFF.

V usage is TRBV2 and J usage is TRBJ2-7; TRBD1 might be the D (6 bases). Per the germline V gene, CDR1 is SNHLY and CDR2 is FYNNEI. V shed 7 bases and J shed 4 bases, with 8 bases lying between them. The CDR3 is made up of 11 amino acids. The CDR3 protein is CASKDSYEQYF. The CDR3 nucleotides read TGTGCCAGCAAGGACAGTTACGAGCAGTACTTC. Variable domain in full (rest from reference TRBV2 and TRBJ2-7): EPEVTQTPSHQVTQMGQEVILRCVPISNHLYFYWYRQILGQKVEFLVSFYNNEISEKSEIFDDQFSVERPDGSNFTLKIRSTKLEDSAMYFCASKDSYEQYFGPGTRLTVT.

The rearrangement links TRBV28 to TRBJ2-5, with TRBD2 matching 7 bases. Germline V gives CDR1 MDHEN, CDR2 SYDVKM. CDR3 length equals 16 residues. V trimming: 4 bases; J trimming: 5 bases; junction bases outside the gene matches: 13. CDR3 bases: TGTGCCAGCAGTTCCCGGGGGGTAGCGGTAGGGGAGACCCAGTACTTC. It yields the protein CASSSRGVAVGETQYF.

This clone has more than one count but fewer than ten. This chain joins TRBV4-1 and TRBJ2-7; 7 nucleotides line up with TRBD2. The CDR3 totals 15 residues. Germline V gene lookup returns CDR1 MGHRA and CDR2 YSYEKL. The V segment lost 4 bases and the J segment 6 bases; nucleotides outside the gene matches: 12. CDR3 residues: CASSLTLEGRGEQYF. CDR3 bases: TGCGCCAGCAGCCTAACACTCGAGGGGAGGGGCGAGCAGTACTTC.

This clone came up a few times. CDR3 in amino acids: CASSINRQGRNTEAFF. The DNA of the CDR3 is TGTGCCAGCAGCATAAATAGACAGGGGAGAAACACTGAAGCTTTCTTT. This chain links TRBV7-9 with TRBJ1-1; 8 bases fit TRBD1. V dropped 5 bases and J dropped 2; count of bases not matched to a gene: 10. The CDR3 runs to 16 residues. CDR1 and CDR2 (germline): SEHNR, FQNEAQ (reference sequence).